One and the same sample provided the 21 T cell receptor beta chains below, sequenced in a study of blood T cell repertoires in COVID-19. Method: immunoSEQ multiplex PCR; TCRdb's copy keeps in-frame clones and lacks some. The sample holds about 160,000 clones, 80% to 90% seen once. The sample was peripheral blood. The source is an older woman with COVID-19, enrolled during active disease.

V gene TRBV5-1 combines with J gene TRBJ1-6; possible D gene TRBD1, 5 bases. CDR1 and CDR2 (germline): SGHRS, YFSETQ. The V and J ends lost 0 bases and 9 bases respectively, with 16 bases between them. The CDR3 has 16 amino acids. The CDR3 DNA follows: TGCGCCAGCAGCTTGGCCCTATCGCAGGGCTCTTCACCCCTCCACTTT. Translation gives CASSLALSQGSSPLHF. Drawing the rest from reference TRBV5-1 and TRBJ1-6, the complete variable domain is KAGVTQTPRYLIKTRGQQVTLSCSPISGHRSVSWYQQTPGQGLQFLFEYFSETQRNKGNFPGRFSGRQFSNSRSEMNVSTLELGDSALYLCASSLALSQGSSPLHFGNGTRLTVT.

In this sample, this clone turned up a few times. The V call is TRBV30, the J call TRBJ1-6, with D possibly TRBD1 on 6 matching bases. The ends were cut back, 8 bases at V and 0 bases at J, with 14 bases in the middle. Germline V gives CDR1 GTSNPN, CDR2 SVGIG (reference sequence). There are 15 residues in the CDR3. The CDR3: CAGNRARSYNSPLHF. The CDR3 DNA reads as TGTGCCGGGAACAGGGCCCGCTCCTATAATTCACCCCTCCACTTT.

This clone was seen once. The chain couples TRBV7-3 to TRBJ1-5; 9 nucleotides agree with TRBD1. CDR3 size: 13 residues. Trimming took 4 bases from V and 7 from J; bases not matched to a gene: 2. Germline-derived CDR1 and CDR2 are SGHTA and FQGTGA. CDR3 sequence: CASSSDRGQPQHF. Written as DNA, the CDR3 is TGTGCCAGCAGCTCCGACAGGGGGCAGCCCCAGCATTTT.

This rearrangement joins TRBV28 to TRBJ2-1, with D maybe TRBD1 (5 bases). V was cut by 4 bases and J by 1 base, with 20 bases left in between. Germline V gene data show CDR1 as MDHEN and CDR2 as SYDVKM. There are 18 residues in the CDR3. CDR3 protein: CASSSPVGPRGSYNEQFF. CDR3 sequence (DNA): TGTGCCAGCAGTTCCCCAGTGGGGCCTAGGGGATCCTACAATGAGCAGTTCTTC.

J is TRBJ2-2 and V is TRBV7-2; D unresolved. Trimming shortened V by 5 bases and J by 9 bases, and 10 bases separated the two germline ends. The CDR3 spans 12 residues. Germline-derived CDR1 and CDR2 are SGHTA and FQGNSA. The CDR3 coding sequence is TGTGCCAGCAGCCATAACCGGTGGGAGCTGTTTTTT. Translating it yields CASSHNRWELFF.

V and J are TRBV5-6 and TRBJ1-2, with a possible D match to TRBD1 (6 bases). Germline values: CDR1 SGHDT, CDR2 YYEEEE. CDR3 size: 16 residues. V lost 4 bases and J lost 4, with 20 bases in between. CDR3 in amino acids: CASSTELAWGPYGYTF. CDR3 DNA: TGTGCCAGCAGCACGGAATTGGCCTGGGGGCCCTATGGCTACACCTTC. Based on the CDR3 plus reference TRBV5-6 and TRBJ1-2, the full variable domain is DAGVTQSPTHLIKTRGQQVTLRCSPKSGHDTVSWYQQALGQGPQFIFQYYEEEERQRGNFPDRFSGHQFPNYSSELNVNALLLGDSALYLCASSTELAWGPYGYTFGSGTRLTVV.

Points on this clone: Other nucleotide sequences in the sample specify the same CDR3. This chain joins TRBV30 and TRBJ2-7; no reliable D call. V lost 1 base and J 4 bases, leaving 5 bases between the germline ends. This CDR3 is built from 11 residues. From germline, CDR1 is GTSNPN and CDR2 SVGIG (reference sequence). The CDR3 here is CAWSGQYEQYF. The CDR3 DNA reads TGTGCCTGGAGTGGGCAGTACGAGCAGTACTTC.

In its sample, this clone was seen once. This chain joins TRBV5-6 and TRBJ2-7; TRBD2 matches at 7 bases. The CDR3 extends over 16 amino acids. After removal of 1 base from V and 3 bases from J, the junction contained 10 bases not matched to a gene. Germline CDR1 is SGHDT and CDR2 is YYEEEE. The CDR3, as DNA: TGTGCCAGCAGCTTGTGGGTCGCTAGCGGAATCTACGAGCAGTACTTC. As protein: CASSLWVASGIYEQYF. The full variable domain, rest sourced from reference TRBV5-6 and TRBJ2-7, is DAGVTQSPTHLIKTRGQQVTLRCSPKSGHDTVSWYQQALGQGPQFIFQYYEEEERQRGNFPDRFSGHQFPNYSSELNVNALLLGDSALYLCASSLWVASGIYEQYFGPGTRLTVT.

This CDR3 reads CASSRASVGPFPEYYGYTF. CDR3 nucleotide sequence: TGTGCCAGCTCACGGGCGTCCGTCGGCCCTTTTCCCGAGTACTATGGCTACACCTTC. J is TRBJ1-2 and V is TRBV18, with D uncertain. Germline V gene data show CDR1 as KGHSH and CDR2 as LQKENI. V was clipped by 4 bases and J by 3 bases, with 27 bases between them. This CDR3 is 19 amino acids long. Combining the CDR3 with reference TRBV18 and TRBJ1-2 gives the whole variable domain NAGVMQNPRHLVRRRGQEARLRCSPMKGHSHVYWYRQLPEEGLKFMVYLQKENIIDESGMPKERFSAEFPKEGPSILRIQQVVRGDSAAYFCASSRASVGPFPEYYGYTFGSGTRLTVV.

For the CDR3, the DNA is TGTGCCAGCAGCCCACGGGGACAGACGAAGACCTATGGCTACACCTTC. Amino acids: CASSPRGQTKTYGYTF. The chain couples TRBV14 to TRBJ1-2; TRBD1 matches 7 bases. The CDR3 is 16 amino acids. With V trimmed by 4 bases and J by 4 bases, 12 bases remained unmatched. Germline CDR1 reads SGHDN; CDR2 reads FVKESK.

The chain recombines TRBV2 with TRBJ2-7; possible D gene TRBD2, 6 bases. Trimming took off 1 base at V and 3 bases at J, with 19 bases between the two ends. The CDR3 sequence is 17 residues long. CDR1 is SNHLY, CDR2 FYNNEI, per germline. The CDR3 spells CASSEDDYAGTRYEQYF. CDR3 in DNA: TGTGCCAGCAGTGAAGATGATTATGCGGGGACCCGCTACGAGCAGTACTTC.

The rearrangement uses TRBV19 and TRBJ1-5; unclear D gene. The CDR3 sequence is 13 residues long. Germline CDR1 and CDR2: LNHDA and SQIVND (reference sequence). Trimming removed 5 bases from V and 4 bases from J, with 9 bases in between. The CDR3 bases are TGTGCCAGTAGTTATGATCAGAATCAGCCCCAGCATTTT. Translated, it gives CASSYDQNQPQHF.

V is TRBV18 and J is TRBJ1-5, with D uncertain. The CDR3 length is 14 residues. CDR1 and CDR2 from the germline V gene are KGHSH and LQKENI. The V gene lost 8 bases and the J gene lost 2 bases, with 13 bases spanning the gap. In DNA form, the CDR3 reads TGTGCCAGCCACCCGGGAGTAGGCAATCAGCCCCAGCATTTT. Its translation: CASHPGVGNQPQHF. The entire variable domain, with the rest obtained from reference TRBV18 and TRBJ1-5, is as follows: NAGVMQNPRHLVRRRGQEARLRCSPMKGHSHVYWYRQLPEEGLKFMVYLQKENIIDESGMPKERFSAEFPKEGPSILRIQQVVRGDSAAYFCASHPGVGNQPQHFGDGTRLSIL.

V is TRBV5-1 and J is TRBJ2-7; D might be TRBD2 (5 bases). Germline V gives CDR1 SGHRS, CDR2 YFSETQ. V was cut by 0 bases and J by 0 bases, with 7 bases left in between. The CDR3 totals 14 residues. The CDR3 sequence is CASSLVEASYEQYF. CDR3 DNA sequence: TGCGCCAGCAGCTTGGTGGAGGCCTCCTACGAGCAGTACTTC.

V gene TRBV7-2 combines with J gene TRBJ1-2; TRBD1 aligns across 7 bases. Per the germline V gene, CDR1 is SGHTA and CDR2 is FQGNSA. The J segment lost 5 bases and the V segment lost 5 bases, leaving 8 bases of the junction unmatched. This CDR3 is 14 amino acids long. This CDR3 reads CASSPRQGGYGYTF. DNA for the CDR3: TGTGCCAGCAGCCCCCGACAGGGTGGTTATGGCTACACCTTC.

The chain carries TRBV3-1 (or the pseudogene TRBV3-2) and TRBJ2-2; TRBD2 agrees at 8 bases. J gave up 5 bases and V 0 bases, and 5 bases lay outside the gene matches. The CDR3 consists of 16 residues. From germline, CDR1 is LGHDT and CDR2 YNNKEL (reference sequence). The CDR3 spells CASSQDAAGATGELFF. CDR3 DNA sequence: TGTGCCAGCAGCCAAGATGCAGCGGGGGCTACCGGGGAGCTGTTTTTT.

The rearrangement links TRBV6-5 to TRBJ1-2, with 7 bases matching TRBD1. The germline CDR1 and CDR2 sequences are MNHEY and SVGAGI. CDR3 length equals 14 residues. V shed 6 bases, J shed 4 bases, and the junction held 8 bases outside the gene matches. CDR3 bases: TGTGCCAGCAGAGCCGGGACAGATTTCTATGGCTACACCTTC. It is translated as CASRAGTDFYGYTF.

This clone was detected a few times. The chain combines TRBV4-1 with TRBJ1-6; 9 bases fit TRBD1. From germline, CDR1 is MGHRA and CDR2 YSYEKL. This CDR3 region has 15 residues. V lost 6 bases and J lost 9; bases outside the gene matches: 9. The CDR3, as DNA: TGCGCCAGCAGTGAAGCGGGACAGGGAGGTTCACCCCTCCACTTT. Its translation is CASSEAGQGGSPLHF.

This clone was counted only a few times. V gene TRBV30 combines with J gene TRBJ1-6, with D tentatively TRBD1 (5 bases). Germline CDR1 reads GTSNPN; CDR2 reads SVGIG (reference sequence). Trimming left V 3 bases short and J 6 bases short, with 12 bases between. CDR3 length: 14 residues. The CDR3 DNA is TGTGCCTGGAGGGGGGGAAATAGTAATTCACCCCTCCACTTT. This translates into CAWRGGNSNSPLHF.

The chain joins TRBV24-1 to TRBJ1-2, with 7 positions matching TRBD1. The CDR3 contains 13 residues. Germline V gene data show CDR1 as KGHDR and CDR2 as SFDVKD. V shed 7 bases and J 8 bases; nucleotides not matched to a gene: 9. This CDR3 is CATSDHRGWGYTF. The CDR3 nucleotides are TGTGCCACCAGCGACCACAGGGGATGGGGCTACACCTTC.

The rearrangement links TRBV2 to TRBJ2-1; 14 nucleotides line up with TRBD2. Looked up from germline, CDR1 is SNHLY and CDR2 is FYNNEI. The CDR3 consists of 16 residues. Trimming took 6 bases from V and 4 from J; bases not matched to a gene: 5. The CDR3 nucleotides are TGTGCCAGCAGGCGACTAGCGGGGGGGCTTTACAATGAGCAGTTCTTC. Translated, it gives CASRRLAGGLYNEQFF.